This T cell receptor beta chain was found in a study of long-term antiretroviral therapy in people with HIV. Study-wide results and limits: The ART regimens used between about 2004 and 2017 may be less effective than current ones. Post-treatment diversity went higher with ART but stayed below transplant donor controls.

The germline CDR1 and CDR2 sequences are SGDLS and YYNGEE. Trimming pared 2 bases from V and 0 bases from J, leaving 12 bases between. The CDR3 has 15 amino acids. On this clone: The antigen remains undetermined.

Sequencing relied on immunoSEQ assay v3.0, run at survey level. Sequencing used immunoSEQ multiplex PCR; TCRdb keeps in-frame clones, though not all of them. The data contain roughly 30,000 clones, 85% to 90% of them seen just once; the ten biggest clones take up almost 9%. Sequenced material: unsorted PBMCs, taken less than 5 years after starting antiretroviral therapy. This sequence joins TRBV9 and TRBJ2-7; D gene unclear. This TCR derives from a man aged 40-49 years with HIV. Here the CDR3 reads CASSVGSQFSYEQYF. In DNA, the CDR3 is TGTGCCAGCAGCGTGGGCTCACAGTTCTCCTACGAGCAGTACTTC.